The 30 T cell receptor beta chains below come from one sample, sequenced in a study of T-cell memory formation after mild COVID-19. TCRdb independently ran MiXCR on the 5' RACE reads; one entry per CDR3 protein. Of about 320,000 distinct CDR3 sequences in the sample, over 11% were seen once. Material: PBMCs or a T cell subset sorted from them (not recorded which). The receptor set was obtained from a man between 18 and 29 years old who had mild COVID-19 (a few samples of this study predate the infection). Cell type and time point are not known.

This clonotype was picked up many times. The CDR3 DNA is TGTGCCAGCAGCTTTTCCCAGGATTCACCCCTCCACTTT. It yields the protein CASSFSQDSPLHF. The chain joins TRBV7-9 to TRBJ1-6, with unresolved D. The CDR3 loop spans 13 amino acids. Germline V lookup: CDR1 SEHNR, CDR2 FQNEAQ (reference sequence). Trimming stripped 3 bases from V and 8 bases from J, with 8 bases between.

In its sample, this clonotype was seen a few times. J is TRBJ2-1 and V is TRBV29-1, with 9 positions matching TRBD2. J gave up 1 base and V 7 bases, and 2 bases lay outside the gene matches. CDR1 and CDR2 from the germline V gene are SQVTM and ANQGSEA. CDR3 length: 13 residues. The CDR3 DNA reads as TGCAGCGCGGGACTAGCTTCCTACAATGAGCAGTTCTTC. It yields the protein CSAGLASYNEQFF.

This clonotype appeared a few times. This sequence joins TRBV9 and TRBJ2-2, with D perhaps matching TRBD1 or TRBD2 (5 bases each). V was clipped by 0 bases and J by 8 bases, with 17 bases between them. This CDR3 has 16 residues. From germline, CDR1 is SGDLS and CDR2 YYNGEE. The CDR3 nucleotides read TGTGCCAGCAGCGTAGCCGGGGCCGCCAGTGGAGGGGAGCTGTTTTTT. Translation gives CASSVAGAASGGELFF.

On this clonotype: This may stem from a read error, because a much larger clone lies one nucleotide away. The V gene is TRBV4-2, the J gene TRBJ1-5; no clear D gene. In germline, CDR1 is LGHNA, CDR2 YNFKEQ. This CDR3 is 15 amino acids long. With 0 bases removed from V and 8 bases from J, the gap between germline ends came to 14 bases. CDR3 nucleotides: TGTGCCAGCAGCCAAGACGGCGTAGGAGATAAGCCCCAGCATTTT. Its protein product is CASSQDGVGDKPQHF.

This chain links TRBV4-1 with TRBJ1-2, with D unresolved. Germline V lookup: CDR1 MGHRA, CDR2 YSYEKL. Trimming took 0 bases from V and 1 from J, leaving 12 bases between them. CDR3 length equals 16 residues. This CDR3 is CASSQDLRGDNYGYTF. The CDR3 nucleotides read TGCGCCAGCAGCCAAGATCTGAGAGGAGATAACTATGGCTACACCTTC.

The V and J genes are TRBV4-1 and TRBJ2-1; tentatively, D is TRBD2 (5 bases). Looked up from germline, CDR1 is MGHRA and CDR2 is YSYEKL. The germline V and J ends were trimmed by 2 bases and 10 bases, with 12 bases remaining between them. The CDR3 sequence is 13 residues long. The CDR3 DNA sequence: TGCGCCAGCAGCCAAACCCCCCGGGGAGAGCAGTTCTTC. This sequence encodes CASSQTPRGEQFF.

V and J are TRBV9 and TRBJ2-3, with D perhaps matching TRBD1 or TRBD2 (6 bases each). V lost 0 bases and J lost 4, with 15 bases in between. The germline V gene encodes CDR1 SGDLS and CDR2 YYNGEE. The CDR3 is 16 residues long. The CDR3: CASSVEWGAPADTQYF. DNA of the CDR3: TGTGCCAGCAGCGTAGAGTGGGGGGCCCCCGCAGATACGCAGTATTTT.

The V and J genes are TRBV12-3 or TRBV12-4 and TRBJ2-4; D call uncertain. The CDR3 runs 14 residues. V was clipped by 4 bases and J by 0 bases, with 7 bases between them. DNA for the CDR3: TGTGCCAGCAGTTGGGGTTTAGCCAAAAACATTCAGTACTTC. It specifies CASSWGLAKNIQYF.

The J gene is TRBJ2-5, the V gene TRBV6-2 or TRBV6-3, with 8 bases lining up with TRBD2. Germline assignment: CDR1 MNHEY and CDR2 SVGEGT. After removal of 4 bases from V and 2 bases from J, the junction contained 6 bases not matched to a gene. The CDR3 has 15 residues. CDR3 amino acids: CASSSVAGGQETQYF. CDR3 bases: TGTGCCAGCAGTTCCGTCGCGGGGGGTCAAGAGACCCAGTACTTC.

The rearrangement links TRBV4-1 to TRBJ1-5; D unclear. Per germline, CDR1 MGHRA and CDR2 YSYEKL. The CDR3 contains 16 residues. V lost 1 base and J lost 6, with 16 bases in between. CDR3 loop: CASSQVILLSRQPQHF. The CDR3 DNA is TGCGCCAGCAGCCAAGTGATCCTCCTATCGCGTCAGCCCCAGCATTTT.

The V call is TRBV4-3, the J call TRBJ1-2; D perhaps matches TRBD1 (5 bases). Germline V gene sequence: CDR1 LGHNA, CDR2 YSLEER. The V end lost 0 bases, the J end lost 5 bases, and 13 bases lay between the germline ends. This CDR3 is 15 amino acids long. The CDR3 DNA sequence: TGCGCCAGCAGCCAAGACGGCAGGGAGGGGTATGGCTACACCTTC. Protein: CASSQDGREGYGYTF.

The V call is TRBV9, the J call TRBJ1-4, with D unclear. This CDR3 region has 13 residues. V was shortened by 4 bases and J by 5 bases, with 9 bases between the two germline ends. Germline V gene lookup returns CDR1 SGDLS and CDR2 YYNGEE. Here the CDR3 DNA reads TGTGCCAGCAGCCCCCGACTAAATGAAAAACTGTTTTTT. Its protein product is CASSPRLNEKLFF.

The gene calls are TRBV6-5 and TRBJ1-3; D unresolved. This CDR3 is 15 amino acids long. The V gene's germline CDR1 is MNHEY and CDR2 SVGAGI. Trimming pared 6 bases from V and 0 bases from J, leaving 12 bases between. DNA of the CDR3: TGTGCCAGCAGACCCCGGTTCAGCTCTGGAAACACCATATATTTT. Translation gives CASRPRFSSGNTIYF.

The gene calls are TRBV14 and TRBJ1-1; D remains ambiguous. The CDR3 has 15 residues. V shed 0 bases and J shed 4 bases, with 12 bases lying between them. CDR1 SGHDN and CDR2 FVKESK come from the germline V gene. The CDR3 here is CASSQEARFGTEAFF. The CDR3 DNA is TGTGCCAGCAGCCAAGAAGCCAGGTTTGGCACTGAAGCTTTCTTT.

This clonotype has a handful of counts. The J gene is TRBJ2-5, the V gene TRBV5-1; TRBD1 agrees at 7 bases. The CDR3 runs to 14 residues. Losses at the gene ends were 4 bases for V and 2 bases for J; bases not matched to a gene: 5. Germline V gives CDR1 SGHRS, CDR2 YFSETQ. The CDR3 sequence is CASSRGGGQETQYF. In DNA, the CDR3 is TGCGCCAGCAGCAGAGGGGGCGGGCAAGAGACCCAGTACTTC.

This clonotype was detected only a few times. This chain links TRBV20-1 with TRBJ2-1, with a weak D call TRBD1 (5 bases). The germline V gene has CDR1 DFQATT and CDR2 SNEGSKA (reference sequence). The V end lost 2 bases, the J end lost 7 bases, and 21 bases lay between the germline ends. The CDR3 extends over 16 amino acids. CDR3 coding DNA: TGCAGTGCTAGACCTCCCCCCGTGGACACTCGAAATGAGCAGTTCTTC. This codes for CSARPPPVDTRNEQFF.

V and J are TRBV11-2 and TRBJ2-3; tentatively, D is TRBD1 (6 bases). CDR1 and CDR2 from the germline V gene are SGHAT and FQNNGV. The germline V and J ends were trimmed by 6 bases and 6 bases, with 28 bases remaining between them. The CDR3 has 18 amino acids. This CDR3 is CASSDPPGRGLLLDTQYF. The DNA of the CDR3 is TGTGCCAGCAGTGACCCCCCGGGCAGGGGTTTGCTTCTGGATACGCAGTATTTT.

This clonotype turned up a few times. The chain recombines TRBV9 with TRBJ2-7; D may be TRBD2 (5 bases). The length of the CDR3 is 12 residues. Trimming stripped 4 bases from V and 6 bases from J, with 11 bases between. Germline CDR1 and CDR2: SGDLS and YYNGEE. The chain's CDR3 is CASSSLRGEQYF. CDR3 bases: TGTGCCAGCAGCTCCCTCCGGGGCGAGCAGTACTTC.

This clonotype came up a few times. The gene calls are TRBV10-3 and TRBJ2-5, with D tentatively TRBD1 (6 bases). Trimming removed 3 bases from V and 1 base from J, with 12 bases in between. Per germline, CDR1 ENHRY and CDR2 SYGVKD. The CDR3 is made up of 15 amino acids. In DNA form, the CDR3 reads TGTGCCATCAGTGAAGGGGGACACCGCCAAGAGACCCAGTACTTC. It yields the protein CAISEGGHRQETQYF.

This clonotype turned up a few times. V and J are TRBV7-2 and TRBJ2-5; 8 bases align to TRBD1. Trimming removed 5 bases from V and 5 bases from J; junction bases left unmatched: 10. The germline CDR1 and CDR2 sequences are SGHTA and FQGNSA. CDR3 length: 15 amino acids. The CDR3 reads CASSPGSTGAETQYF. Written as DNA, the CDR3 is TGTGCCAGCAGCCCTGGGTCGACAGGGGCCGAGACCCAGTACTTC.

Worth noting for this clonotype: One end of the junction fails to match germline, which may point to a read error. The rearrangement uses TRBV6-6 and TRBJ2-3; D unresolved. The CDR3 consists of 17 residues. Germline values: CDR1 MNHNY, CDR2 SVGAGI (reference sequence). This CDR3 reads CASNYELLGSVTDTQYF. CDR3 coding DNA: TGTGCCAGCAATTACGAACTTCTCGGCTCGGTCACAGATACGCAGTATTTT.

This clonotype was seen a few times. V gene TRBV9 combines with J gene TRBJ2-3; D ambiguous. V shed 2 bases and J shed 2 bases, with 6 bases lying between them. CDR1 is SGDLS and CDR2 is YYNGEE in the germline V gene. The CDR3 totals 13 residues. The CDR3 coding sequence is TGTGCCAGCAGCGTCACGGCCACAGATACGCAGTATTTT. It translates to CASSVTATDTQYF.

This clonotype has just a few counts. The chain recombines TRBV7-2 with TRBJ2-5; 12 bases are a match to TRBD2. In germline, CDR1 is SGHTA, CDR2 FQGNSA. With V trimmed by 7 bases and J by 7 bases, 7 bases remained unmatched. This CDR3 contains 14 residues. This CDR3 reads CASNPSGGGGTQYF. In DNA form, the CDR3 reads TGTGCCAGCAACCCTAGCGGGGGGGGAGGGACCCAGTACTTC.

The chain joins TRBV5-6 to TRBJ1-1; no clear D gene. The CDR3 has 14 residues. The germline V gene has CDR1 SGHDT and CDR2 YYEEEE. Trimming left V 1 base short and J 3 bases short, with 10 bases between. The CDR3 DNA reads TGTGCCAGCAGCTTGACTTACGGCGACACTGAAGCTTTCTTT. Translating gives CASSLTYGDTEAFF. The whole variable domain, remainder taken from reference TRBV5-6 and TRBJ1-1, is DAGVTQSPTHLIKTRGQQVTLRCSPKSGHDTVSWYQQALGQGPQFIFQYYEEEERQRGNFPDRFSGHQFPNYSSELNVNALLLGDSALYLCASSLTYGDTEAFFGQGTRLTVV.

V gene TRBV25-1 combines with J gene TRBJ1-1; the D gene is possibly TRBD1 (6 bases). Trimming shortened V by 3 bases and J by 3 bases, and 14 bases separated the two germline ends. The germline V gene has CDR1 MGHDK and CDR2 SYGVNS. The CDR3 contains 15 residues. Written as DNA, the CDR3 is TGTGCCAGCAGTGATTCCGGAGGGGGAGACACTGAAGCTTTCTTT. This translates into CASSDSGGGDTEAFF.

The rearrangement joins TRBV5-1 to TRBJ2-3, with 7 bases that match TRBD1. The CDR3 covers 15 residues. Germline CDR1 is SGHRS and CDR2 is YFSETQ. V shed 6 bases, J shed 2 bases, and the junction held 9 bases outside the gene matches. The CDR3 loop is CASNTGQMYTDTQYF. DNA of the CDR3: TGCGCCAGCAATACGGGACAGATGTACACAGATACGCAGTATTTT.

V gene TRBV14 combines with J gene TRBJ2-3; unclear D gene. Trimming took off 4 bases at V and 3 bases at J, with 20 bases between the two ends. Germline V gives CDR1 SGHDN, CDR2 FVKESK. The CDR3 totals 17 residues. The CDR3 sequence: CASSPEMTASRTDTQYF. In nucleotides, the CDR3 is TGTGCCAGCAGCCCTGAGATGACCGCAAGTCGGACAGATACGCAGTATTTT.

This sequence joins TRBV29-1 and TRBJ2-5; TRBD2 agrees at 11 bases. This CDR3 is built from 14 residues. Germline CDR1 is SQVTM and CDR2 is ANQGSEA. V gave up 4 bases and J gave up 5 bases; unmatched junction bases: 6. The CDR3 bases are TGCAGCGTTGTGCTAGCGGGGGGCCGGGAGACCCAGTACTTC. Residues: CSVVLAGGRETQYF.

For this clonotype: Compared with germline, one end of the junction differs, possibly owing to a read error. The chain has TRBV6-2 or TRBV6-3 and TRBJ1-1; D is undetermined. Germline V lookup: CDR1 MNHEY, CDR2 SVGEGT. The CDR3 runs to 13 residues. The CDR3 region has the DNA TGTGCCACCCACCGTCCCGCAACACGGCCTGGGGTCTTT. The encoded protein is CATHRPATRPGVF.

This clonotype came up a few times. V and J are TRBV7-2 and TRBJ2-1, with TRBD1 as a possible D gene (6 bases). Germline V gene data show CDR1 as SGHTA and CDR2 as FQGNSA. CDR3 size: 15 residues. Trimming took 1 base from V and 1 from J, leaving 8 bases between them. The CDR3 is CASSLDGQSYNEQFF. CDR3 bases: TGTGCCAGCAGCTTAGACGGACAGTCCTACAATGAGCAGTTCTTC.